The 20 T cell receptor beta chains presented below share a single source sample, sequenced in a study of T cell responses to AZD1222 COVID-19 vaccine. TCRdb keeps only in-frame clones here, not all; method: immunoSEQ multiplex PCR. The sample carries around 75,000 clones, around 88% recorded once. The sample here was peripheral blood, taken 28 days after the second dose of the MenACWY control vaccine. The source is an adult who received the MenACWY meningococcal vaccine as a control.

The chain links TRBV6-5 to TRBJ2-5; D possibly uses TRBD1 or TRBD2 (5 bases each). This CDR3 has 15 amino acids. V lost 5 bases and J lost 0, with 13 bases in between. CDR1 and CDR2 (germline): MNHEY, SVGAGI. This chain's CDR3 is CASSPRDLYQETQYF. In DNA, the CDR3 is TGTGCCAGCAGTCCACGGGACCTGTACCAAGAGACCCAGTACTTC.

The table lists this clone with a few counts. The V gene is TRBV5-4, the J gene TRBJ2-7; D not certain. Deletions cut 1 base from V and 2 bases from J, with 10 bases between. Germline V gene data show CDR1 as SGHNT and CDR2 as YYREEE (reference sequence). The length of the CDR3 is 14 residues. CDR3: CASSLSPAAYEQYF. CDR3 nucleotide sequence: TGTGCCAGCAGCTTGTCGCCAGCAGCCTACGAGCAGTACTTC. Drawing the rest from reference TRBV5-4 and TRBJ2-7, the complete variable domain is ETGVTQSPTHLIKTRGQQVTLRCSSQSGHNTVSWYQQALGQGPQFIFQYYREEENGRGNFPPRFSGLQFPNYSSELNVNALELDDSALYLCASSLSPAAYEQYFGPGTRLTVT.

The V gene is TRBV25-1, the J gene TRBJ2-7, with TRBD2 as a possible D gene (6 bases). Germline V gene sequence: CDR1 MGHDK, CDR2 SYGVNS. This CDR3 is built from 14 residues. V gave up 7 bases and J gave up 1 base, with 14 bases separating them. CDR3 DNA sequence: TGTGCCAGCACCATAGGAGGGGCTTCCTACGAGCAGTACTTC. It translates to CASTIGGASYEQYF.

The chain combines TRBV6-1 with TRBJ2-1; D is perhaps TRBD2 (6 bases). V gave up 1 base and J gave up 6 bases, with 13 bases separating them. The CDR3 is made up of 15 amino acids. CDR1 and CDR2 from the germline V gene are MNHNS and SASEGT. The CDR3 loop reads CASSEELGRSNEQFF. CDR3 bases: TGTGCCAGCAGTGAAGAGTTGGGGAGGAGCAATGAGCAGTTCTTC.

The CDR3 region is CASNHPPENTEAFF. The CDR3 DNA reads as TGTGCCAGCAATCACCCCCCGGAGAACACTGAAGCTTTCTTT. The chain combines TRBV19 with TRBJ1-1, with D unclear. The CDR3 extends over 14 amino acids. Germline V gives CDR1 LNHDA, CDR2 SQIVND (reference sequence). V lost 9 bases and J lost 1, with 15 bases in between.

This clone occurred once. The rearrangement links TRBV11-1 to TRBJ1-6; 7 nucleotides line up with TRBD1. This CDR3 comprises 13 residues. CDR1 SGHAT and CDR2 FQDESV come from the germline V gene (reference sequence). Trimming took 11 bases from V and 8 from J; bases not matched to a gene: 9. The CDR3 DNA follows: TGTGCCTGTAGCAGGGGGACAGATTCACCCCTCCACTTT. It specifies CACSRGTDSPLHF.

The chain employs TRBV4-3 and TRBJ1-2; D is perhaps TRBD1 (5 bases). The CDR3 is 12 residues long. The V gene lost 0 bases and the J gene lost 8 bases, with 7 bases spanning the gap. Germline CDR1 is LGHNA and CDR2 is YSLEER. The CDR3 nucleotides are TGCGCCAGCAGCCAAGACAGGGAAGGCTACACCTTC. It encodes CASSQDREGYTF.

The CDR3 protein is CSASPGTQPQHF. CDR3 bases: TGCAGTGCTAGTCCAGGGACCCAGCCCCAGCATTTT. The genes are TRBV20-1 and TRBJ1-5; TRBD1 is a possible D gene (5 bases). CDR1 and CDR2 (germline): DFQATT, SNEGSKA (reference sequence). The CDR3 contains 12 residues. V lost 3 bases, J lost 7 bases, and 10 bases lay in between.

V and J are TRBV5-1 and TRBJ2-3, with TRBD2 matching over 10 bases. The CDR3 is 16 amino acids. Trimming cost V 4 bases and J 4 bases; bases outside gene matches: 9. CDR1 is SGHRS and CDR2 is YFSETQ in the germline V gene. The DNA of the CDR3 is TGCGCCAGCAGCCCCGCCGGGACTAGCGTCTCAGATACGCAGTATTTT. Its translation is CASSPAGTSVSDTQYF.

Only one count was recorded for this clone. The chain combines TRBV13 with TRBJ2-7; TRBD1 matches 9 bases. V trimming: 4 bases; J trimming: 4 bases; junction bases outside the gene matches: 8. The CDR3 has 15 amino acids. Germline CDR1 is PRHDT and CDR2 is FYEKMQ (reference sequence). CDR3 sequence (DNA): TGTGCCAGCAGCTCAACAGGGGGCGGGACGTACGAGCAGTACTTC. It specifies CASSSTGGGTYEQYF.

This chain connects TRBV19 to TRBJ1-3; D uncertain. The CDR3 sequence is 15 residues long. Between the trimmed V and J ends, which lost 10 bases and 3 bases, there was a span of 19 bases. The germline gives CDR1 LNHDA, CDR2 SQIVND (reference sequence). This CDR3 is CATTQSLGNGNTIYF. The CDR3 DNA reads as TGTGCCACCACGCAGTCATTGGGGAATGGAAACACCATATATTTT.

The rearrangement links TRBV2 to TRBJ1-2; TRBD1 is a possible D gene (6 bases). This CDR3 region has 14 residues. The V end was cut by 2 bases, the J end by 3 bases, with 10 bases between. CDR1 is SNHLY, CDR2 FYNNEI, per germline. This CDR3 reads CASSELSGDYGYTF. DNA for the CDR3: TGTGCCAGCAGTGAACTCTCAGGGGACTATGGCTACACCTTC. Full variable domain (outside the CDR3, taken from reference TRBV2 and TRBJ1-2): EPEVTQTPSHQVTQMGQEVILRCVPISNHLYFYWYRQILGQKVEFLVSFYNNEISEKSEIFDDQFSVERPDGSNFTLKIRSTKLEDSAMYFCASSELSGDYGYTFGSGTRLTVV.

This clone was picked up one time. The chain recombines TRBV7-2 with TRBJ1-2; 8 bases are a match to TRBD1. The germline V gene encodes CDR1 SGHTA and CDR2 FQGNSA. Trimming at V came to 4 bases and at J to 5 bases, leaving 6 bases not matched to a gene. There are 14 residues in the CDR3. The CDR3 coding sequence is TGTGCCAGCAGCTCCGACAGGGGCGGTTATGGCTACACCTTC. It codes for CASSSDRGGYGYTF.

The genes are TRBV5-1 and TRBJ1-1, with TRBD1 as a possible D gene (6 bases). CDR1 and CDR2 from the germline V gene are SGHRS and YFSETQ. The CDR3 length is 16 residues. Trimming pared 0 bases from V and 3 bases from J, leaving 15 bases between. CDR3 residues: CASSLAGGGLDTEAFF. CDR3 coding DNA: TGCGCCAGCAGCTTGGCCGGAGGGGGTTTGGACACTGAAGCTTTCTTT.

This chain joins TRBV19 and TRBJ1-5; the D gene is possibly TRBD1 (5 bases). The CDR3 has 14 amino acids. Germline values: CDR1 LNHDA, CDR2 SQIVND (reference sequence). Trimming left V 5 bases short and J 4 bases short, with 12 bases between. The CDR3 DNA is TGTGCCAGTAGTTTCGGGGGATGGAATCAGCCCCAGCATTTT. As protein: CASSFGGWNQPQHF.

V gene TRBV12-3 or TRBV12-4 combines with J gene TRBJ2-7; 7 positions agree with TRBD1. CDR3 length: 13 residues. V shed 8 bases, J shed 2 bases, and the junction held 6 bases outside the gene matches. Here the CDR3 DNA reads TGTGCCAGCTCCCGGACAGGCCCCTACGAGCAGTACTTC. Translated: CASSRTGPYEQYF.

V usage is TRBV9 and J usage is TRBJ2-6; tentatively, D is TRBD1 or TRBD2 (6 bases each). With 4 bases removed from V and 0 bases from J, the gap between germline ends came to 17 bases. The CDR3 has 18 residues. Germline loops: CDR1 SGDLS, CDR2 YYNGEE. Here the CDR3 DNA reads TGTGCCAGCAGCTATGGAGGGGGTTTGTACTCTGGGGCCAACGTCCTGACTTTC. Encoded protein: CASSYGGGLYSGANVLTF.

The chain employs TRBV30 and TRBJ1-2; 10 nucleotides match TRBD1. J gave up 7 bases and V 4 bases, and 6 bases lay outside the gene matches. The germline CDR1 and CDR2 sequences are GTSNPN and SVGIG (reference sequence). CDR3 length: 13 amino acids. CDR3 amino acids: CAWTGTGEGGYTF. DNA of the CDR3: TGTGCCTGGACCGGGACAGGGGAAGGTGGCTACACCTTC.

The chain couples TRBV6-5 to TRBJ1-1; D may be TRBD1 (6 bases). Trimming stripped 6 bases from V and 4 bases from J, with 15 bases between. CDR1 and CDR2 (germline): MNHEY, SVGAGI. CDR3 length: 14 residues. CDR3 region: CASSPRGSRTEAFF. Here the CDR3 DNA reads TGTGCCAGCAGCCCCAGGGGCAGTCGCACTGAAGCTTTCTTT.

V and J are TRBV6-5 and TRBJ2-7, with a possible D match to TRBD2 (5 bases). Trimming pared 7 bases from V and 2 bases from J, leaving 9 bases between. CDR1 and CDR2 (germline): MNHEY, SVGAGI. The CDR3 consists of 12 residues. This CDR3 is CASMSGTYEQYF. CDR3 nucleotides: TGTGCCAGCATGAGCGGAACCTACGAGCAGTACTTC.